The T cell receptor beta chain described here comes from a study of blood T cell repertoires in COVID-19 (dated by TCRdb to about 2020). Study-level background: Collaborator samples came from the United States, Italy and Spain and covered acute and convalescent phases of COVID-19. Where available, HLA class I and class II types were taken from metadata supplied by the sample provider and were not determined by assay-based typing. Samples came from the ongoing ImmuneRACE study (first 160 participants) plus 1,254 subjects from 6 global collaborators. The repertoires were released in a freely available public database meant as a resource for research on the immune response to SARS-CoV-2. The material from the prospective study consisted of cDNA or gDNA derived from T cells, B-cell-depleted T cells, or PBMCs. Nearly every sample came with metadata listing a de-identified subject ID, COVID-19 status, age in years and sex. Subjects who had been exposed to COVID-19, were actively infected with it, or had recovered from it provided the deeply sampled blood TCRbeta repertoires that made up the dataset.

The immunoSEQ Assay, a bias-controlled multiplex PCR, was used to amplify TCRbeta CDR3 regions from genomic DNA. The study's own analysis went as follows. Nucleated cell counts per sample were estimated from amplification of reference gene primers within the assay. Sequence reads were collapsed and filtered to measure the absolute abundance of every unique TCRbeta CDR3 rearrangement. For each sample, productive Simpson clonality was calculated as the square root of Simpson's diversity index over productive rearrangements. The table comes from immuneACCESS by way of TCRdb, which keeps in-frame sequences with V and J called. Part of the clones is missing from these tables; in studies checked, under half for an unresolved V gene and the rest for unknown reasons. D and trimming were read from the DNA, whereas the V and J calls and clone size are those reported in that table. This sample has 350,000 to 400,000 clones in its table, and about 88% of those were observed once. Jointly, the top ten make up 2.5% to 3.5% of the sample.

A word on this clone: Its antigen remains unidentified. Base qualities are not recorded, but no much larger clone differs from it by a single base.

General conclusions and limits of the study: Clinical and demographic metadata were provided uncurated, with the amount varying by source and participant.

In the prospective study, participants were roughly 18 to 100 years old, resided in about two dozen geographic areas of the United States, and were enrolled through a virtual design. In the prospective study, cohorts were assigned on the basis of participant-reported clinical history obtained from a screening survey and a study questionnaire. ImmuneRACE Cohort 3 recovered participants were defined by two consecutive negative NP/OP PCR tests, healthcare professional clearance, or symptom resolution. Mobile phlebotomists in the prospective study collected whole blood, serum and a nasopharyngeal or oropharyngeal swab from every participant. Additional blood draws and questionnaires over a roughly two-month period could optionally be provided by prospective study participants. Before DNA extraction, blood samples from the prospective study were shipped at room temperature or frozen. CDR1 and CDR2 (LGHNA, YNFKEQ) derive from the germline V gene. Trimming removed 2 bases from V and 5 bases from J; the gene matches leave 8 bases unexplained. Spanning cysteine to phenylalanine, the CDR3 consists of 16 amino acids. The kept DNA is CDR3 alone, 48 bases in frame from the first base.

This clonotype originated in a woman under 40 who had recovered from COVID-19. The material sequenced was PBMCs or T cells enriched from blood (not recorded which). The chain joins TRBV4-2 to TRBJ2-7, and TRBD2 matches 11 of the central bases. The CDR3: CASSQPLAGEDHEQYF. The DNA sequence reads TGTGCCAGCAGCCAACCACTAGCGGGAGAAGATCACGAGCAGTACTTC.